What follows are 11 T cell receptor beta chains derived from one specimen sequenced in a study of blood T cell repertoires in COVID-19. Repertoires were generated with immunoSEQ multiplex PCR, while TCRdb's copy carries only in-frame clones and drops some. The sample yields some 160,000 clones, approximately 90% seen once. The source material was peripheral blood. These receptor sequences come from a woman aged 55-69 years with active COVID-19.

This rearrangement joins TRBV11-3 to TRBJ2-2; 7 bases fit TRBD2. V shed 5 bases and J 0 bases; nucleotides not matched to a gene: 6. Germline V gives CDR1 SGHNT, CDR2 YENEEA. The CDR3 consists of 16 residues. In DNA, the CDR3 is TGTGCCAGCAGCACGCGTGGGAGGGCGAACACCGGGGAGCTGTTTTTT. As protein: CASSTRGRANTGELFF.

This chain's CDR3 is CASSQVTAGGNEQFF. As DNA, the CDR3 is TGTGCCAGCAGCCAAGTAACAGCGGGAGGCAATGAGCAGTTCTTC. The chain links TRBV3-1 (or the pseudogene TRBV3-2) to TRBJ2-1, with 9 bases lining up with TRBD2. CDR1 is LGHDT and CDR2 is YNNKEL in the germline V gene (reference sequence). The V gene end was trimmed by 1 base and the J gene end by 6 bases; junction bases not matched to a gene: 4. CDR3 length: 15 amino acids.

This chain uses TRBV5-1 with TRBJ2-7, with D possibly matching TRBD2 (5 bases). V gave up 0 bases and J gave up 6 bases, with 7 bases separating them. The CDR3 runs to 12 residues. Germline CDR1 and CDR2: SGHRS and YFSETQ. CDR3 DNA sequence: TGCGCCAGCAGCTTGGAGAGGGCCGAGCAGTACTTC. Translated, it gives CASSLERAEQYF.

The chain carries TRBV21-1 and TRBJ2-4; the tabulated D call, TRBD2, remains unverified against the DNA. TRBV21-1 is flagged as a pseudogene. This CDR3 spans 19 amino acids. The CDR3 loop is CASSKWEGLCFRAKNIQYF. DNA of the CDR3: TGTGCCAGCAGCAAATGGGAAGGACTCTGCTTTCGGGCCAAAAACATTCAGTACTTC.

The genes are TRBV3-1 (or the pseudogene TRBV3-2) and TRBJ2-7; unclear D gene. Germline V gives CDR1 LGHDT, CDR2 YNNKEL (reference sequence). V was shortened by 2 bases and J by 5 bases, with 13 bases between the two germline ends. CDR3 length: 14 residues. The CDR3 DNA is TGTGCCAGCAGCCAATTTCTGAGTTCCCACGAGCAGTACTTC. Residues: CASSQFLSSHEQYF.

This sequence joins TRBV4-2 and TRBJ1-2, with D possibly being TRBD1 (6 bases). This CDR3 comprises 14 residues. V was clipped by 4 bases and J by 8 bases, with 17 bases between them. Germline CDR1 reads LGHNA; CDR2 reads YNFKEQ. CDR3 residues: CASSPYNGGRGYTF. The DNA for the CDR3 is TGTGCCAGCAGCCCTTATAACGGGGGGCGAGGCTACACCTTC.

The rearrangement links TRBV27 to TRBJ2-5, with D possibly being TRBD2 (5 bases). CDR3 size: 14 residues. Germline assignment: CDR1 MNHEY and CDR2 SMNVEV (reference sequence). Trimming pared 3 bases from V and 6 bases from J, leaving 14 bases between. The CDR3 region is CASSFSGSAKTQYF. The CDR3 nucleotides are TGTGCCAGCAGTTTCTCGGGGTCAGCGAAGACCCAGTACTTC.

The chain's CDR3 is CASSLRRRGRVEQFF. The CDR3 DNA is TGTGCCAGCAGCTTACGTCGTCGGGGGAGGGTTGAGCAGTTCTTC. The rearrangement joins TRBV11-2 to TRBJ2-1; 7 bases are shared with TRBD2. Germline V gives CDR1 SGHAT, CDR2 FQNNGV. Trimming at V came to 2 bases and at J to 9 bases, leaving 10 bases not matched to a gene. The length of the CDR3 is 15 residues.

This chain uses TRBV5-4 with TRBJ1-1, with D maybe TRBD1 (5 bases). The CDR3 is 13 residues long. The V end lost 1 base, the J end lost 1 base, and 5 bases lay between the germline ends. CDR1 SGHNT and CDR2 YYREEE come from the germline V gene (reference sequence). CDR3 DNA sequence: TGTGCCAGCAGCTTGCAGGGGAACACTGAAGCTTTCTTT. It specifies CASSLQGNTEAFF.

This chain joins TRBV6-5 and TRBJ1-2, with D possibly TRBD1 on 6 matching bases. The germline V and J ends were trimmed by 2 bases and 7 bases, with 14 bases remaining between them. The germline gives CDR1 MNHEY, CDR2 SVGAGI. The CDR3 is 14 residues long. CDR3 nucleotide sequence: TGTGCCAGCAGTTACGTTAACAGGGCGGGTGGCTACACCTTC. Amino acids: CASSYVNRAGGYTF.

CDR3 in amino acids: CSVGGGTGTEAFF. The CDR3 nucleotides are TGCAGCGTTGGGGGGGGAACCGGCACTGAAGCTTTCTTT. This chain links TRBV29-1 with TRBJ1-1; tentative D call: TRBD1 (5 bases). Germline CDR1 and CDR2: SQVTM and ANQGSEA. V lost 4 bases and J 4 bases, leaving 13 bases between the germline ends. The CDR3 extends over 13 amino acids.